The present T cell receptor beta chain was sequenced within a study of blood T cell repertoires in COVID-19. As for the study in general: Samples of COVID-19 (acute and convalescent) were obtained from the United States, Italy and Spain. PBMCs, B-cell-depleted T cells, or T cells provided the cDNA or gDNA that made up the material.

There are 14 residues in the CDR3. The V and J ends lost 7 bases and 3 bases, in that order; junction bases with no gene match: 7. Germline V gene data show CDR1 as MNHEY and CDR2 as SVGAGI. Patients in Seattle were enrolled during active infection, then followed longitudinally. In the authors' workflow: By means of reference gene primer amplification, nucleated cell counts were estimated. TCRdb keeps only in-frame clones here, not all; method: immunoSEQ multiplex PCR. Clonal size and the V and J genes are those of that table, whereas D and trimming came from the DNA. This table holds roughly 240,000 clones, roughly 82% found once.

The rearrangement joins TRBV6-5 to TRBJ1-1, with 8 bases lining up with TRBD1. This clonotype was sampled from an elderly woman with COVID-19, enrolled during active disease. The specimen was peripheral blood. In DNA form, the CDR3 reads TGTGCCAGCACCATTGGACAGGGTTACACTGAAGCTTTCTTT. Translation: CASTIGQGYTEAFF.